The 7 T cell receptor beta chains in this list originate from one sample, sequenced in a study of blood T cell repertoires in COVID-19. TCRdb's copy holds only in-frame clones and misses some; the assay was immunoSEQ multiplex PCR. Among roughly 50,000 clones listed, 70% to 90% were seen once. Material: peripheral blood. These receptor sequences come from a woman older than 75 with COVID-19, enrolled during active disease.

The chain is built from TRBV29-1 and TRBJ1-2, with 10 bases fitting TRBD1. CDR3 size: 14 residues. Germline V CDR1 and CDR2: SQVTM, ANQGSEA. With 5 bases clipped from V and 8 bases from J, the junction kept 11 bases outside the gene matches. The CDR3 is CSVTTGTGEEGYTF. The CDR3 region has the DNA TGCAGCGTTACCACCGGGACAGGGGAGGAGGGCTACACCTTC.

The J gene is TRBJ1-4, the V gene TRBV4-1, with D possibly matching TRBD1 (6 bases). There are 14 residues in the CDR3. CDR1 is MGHRA and CDR2 is YSYEKL in the germline V gene. V shed 1 base and J shed 5 bases, with 8 bases lying between them. The CDR3: CASSQGQVNEKLFF. CDR3 DNA sequence: TGCGCCAGCAGCCAAGGACAGGTGAATGAAAAACTGTTTTTT.

The gene calls are TRBV27 and TRBJ1-5; tentatively, D is TRBD1 (6 bases). Trimming stripped 6 bases from V and 1 base from J, with 10 bases between. The CDR3 totals 14 residues. Germline V gene sequence: CDR1 MNHEY, CDR2 SMNVEV (reference sequence). CDR3 residues: CASSGTLSNQPQHF. The DNA of the CDR3 is TGTGCCAGCAGCGGGACACTCAGCAATCAGCCCCAGCATTTT.

The chain uses TRBV5-8 and TRBJ1-5; D unresolved. CDR3 length equals 13 residues. The V gene lost 0 bases and the J gene lost 4 bases, with 5 bases spanning the gap. The germline V gene has CDR1 SGHTS and CDR2 YDEGEE. For the CDR3, the DNA is TGTGCCAGCAGCTTGGCTATGAATCAGCCCCAGCATTTT. This gives the protein CASSLAMNQPQHF.

V and J are TRBV28 and TRBJ1-4; no definite D call. V dropped 1 base and J dropped 4 bases, with 7 bases sitting between them. This CDR3 comprises 14 residues. Germline V gene sequence: CDR1 MDHEN, CDR2 SYDVKM. The CDR3 loop is CASSLSQYNEKLFF. The CDR3 DNA follows: TGTGCCAGCAGTTTATCACAGTATAATGAAAAACTGTTTTTT.

The J gene is TRBJ2-1, the V gene TRBV18; 11 bases are a match to TRBD2. Germline V CDR1 and CDR2: KGHSH, LQKENI. The CDR3 is 16 residues long. V lost 3 bases, J lost 6 bases, and 7 bases stayed unmatched. Here the CDR3 DNA reads TGTGCCAGCTCACCGACGCTAGCGGGGGGTGCCAATGAGCAGTTCTTC. Its protein is CASSPTLAGGANEQFF.

A single count supports this clone. The CDR3 is CASSLEHIYNEQFF. CDR3 coding DNA: TGTGCCAGCAGCCTAGAACACATCTACAATGAGCAGTTCTTC. V and J are TRBV5-5 and TRBJ2-1, with D hard to call. Trimming left V 4 bases short and J 3 bases short, with 11 bases between. CDR1 and CDR2 (germline): SGHKS, YYEKEE (reference sequence). This CDR3 contains 14 residues. Full variable domain (rest looked up from reference TRBV5-5 and TRBJ2-1): DAGVTQSPTHLIKTRGQQVTLRCSPISGHKSVSWYQQVLGQGPQFIFQYYEKEERGRGNFPDRFSARQFPNYSSELNVNALLLGDSALYLCASSLEHIYNEQFFGPGTRLTVL.